The next 26 T cell receptor beta chains were all read from a single sample in a study of T cells in Graves' hyperthyroidism and ophthalmopathy. RNA transcripts gave rise to amplified TCR beta CDR3 regions. HTBI primers were the set used in a first-round RT-PCR of the TCR CDR3. TCRdb called the multiplex PCR reads again in MiXCR, with one record for every CDR3 protein. The sample records fewer than 450,000 distinct CDR3 sequences, about 17% being singletons. The specimen sequenced was blood. These receptors originate from a woman in her twenties or thirties with Graves' hyperthyroidism that later progressed to Graves' ophthalmopathy.

This clonotype was picked up many times. The gene calls are TRBV27 and TRBJ1-2; 11 bases agree with TRBD1. CDR1 and CDR2 (germline): MNHEY, SMNVEV (reference sequence). Unmatched junction bases numbered 9, after V lost 5 bases and J lost 7 bases. The CDR3 runs 15 residues. Here the CDR3 reads CASSGAGTGGRGYTF. The CDR3 DNA is TGTGCCAGCAGTGGTGCCGGGACAGGGGGACGTGGCTACACCTTC.

This clonotype was seen many times. The chain is built from TRBV29-1 and TRBJ2-5; the match to TRBD2 covers 10 bases. The CDR3 covers 14 residues. V was clipped by 4 bases and J by 5 bases; unmatched bases: 7. Germline CDR1 SQVTM, CDR2 ANQGSEA. The CDR3 coding sequence is TGCAGCGTTGTTCCGACTAGCGGGCGGGAGACCCAGTACTTC. It yields the protein CSVVPTSGRETQYF. The full variable domain, with the rest looked up from reference TRBV29-1 and TRBJ2-5, is SAVISQKPSRDICQRGTSLTIQCQVDSQVTMMFWYRQQPGQSLTLIATANQGSEATYESGFVIDKFPISRPNLTFSTLTVSNMSPEDSSIYLCSVVPTSGRETQYFGPGTRLLVL.

This clonotype was detected many times. The chain combines TRBV6-1 with TRBJ1-2; D is possibly TRBD1 (6 bases). V was trimmed by 6 bases and J by 6 bases, leaving 14 bases between them. This CDR3 is built from 13 residues. Germline values: CDR1 MNHNS, CDR2 SASEGT. CDR3 DNA: TGTGCCAGCAGCTCTACAGGGTTCGATGGCTACACCTTC. It yields the protein CASSSTGFDGYTF.

This clonotype was seen ten or more times. This chain joins TRBV6-1 and TRBJ1-6; TRBD1 agrees at 11 bases. There are 16 residues in the CDR3. The germline gives CDR1 MNHNS, CDR2 SASEGT. V lost 6 bases, J lost 6 bases, and 7 bases stayed unmatched. The CDR3 sequence is CASRMGQGVGNSPLHF. In DNA, the CDR3 is TGTGCCAGCAGGATGGGACAGGGGGTCGGTAATTCACCCCTCCACTTT.

There are many counts of this clonotype. The V call is TRBV14, the J call TRBJ2-3; D may correspond to TRBD1 or TRBD2 (5 bases each). The CDR3 has 16 residues. Germline V lookup: CDR1 SGHDN, CDR2 FVKESK. Trimming cost V 0 bases and J 6 bases, with 16 bases left between them. CDR3 sequence reads: CASSQEWTRGGDTQYF. The DNA for the CDR3 is TGTGCCAGCAGCCAAGAATGGACGAGGGGTGGGGATACGCAGTATTTT. Combining the CDR3 with reference TRBV14 and TRBJ2-3 gives the whole variable domain EAGVTQFPSHSVIEKGQTVTLRCDPISGHDNLYWYRRVMGKEIKFLLHFVKESKQDESGMPNNRFLAERTGGTYSTLKVQPAELEDSGVYFCASSQEWTRGGDTQYFGPGTRLTVL.

The V and J genes are TRBV5-1 and TRBJ2-3; 8 bases are a match to TRBD1. J gave up 6 bases and V 5 bases, and 5 bases lay outside the gene matches. Germline V gene sequence: CDR1 SGHRS, CDR2 YFSETQ. The CDR3 covers 13 residues. DNA of the CDR3: TGCGCCAGCAGACCGACAGGGGATGATACGCAGTATTTT. It is translated as CASRPTGDDTQYF.

Worth noting for this clonotype: A read error may account for a junction end that differs from germline. The CDR3 DNA reads TGTGTCAGCAGCAGTACGGGGGGCTCCTACAATGAGCAGTTCTTC. Protein product: CVSSSTGGSYNEQFF. The chain joins TRBV7-9 to TRBJ2-1; 7 bases map to TRBD2. The CDR3 has 15 amino acids. Germline CDR1 and CDR2: SEHNR and FQNEAQ (reference sequence). The full variable domain, rest sourced from reference TRBV7-9 and TRBJ2-1, is DTGVSQNPRHKITKRGQNVTFRCDPISEHNRLYWYRQTLGQGPEFLTYFQNEAQLEKSRLLSDRFSAERPKGSFSTLEIQRTEQGDSAMYLCVSSSTGGSYNEQFFGPGTRLTVL.

This clonotype was detected ten times or more. The chain combines TRBV28 with TRBJ1-6; 7 positions agree with TRBD1. V dropped 5 bases and J dropped 9; count of bases not matched to a gene: 10. This CDR3 has 15 amino acids. CDR1 and CDR2 from the germline V gene are MDHEN and SYDVKM. This CDR3 reads CASSPGDRASSPLHF. Here the CDR3 DNA reads TGTGCCAGCAGTCCAGGGGACAGAGCGAGTTCACCCCTCCACTTT.

This clonotype was seen a few times. The chain employs TRBV5-5 and TRBJ2-3; D may be TRBD2 (8 bases). This CDR3 has 17 amino acids. Germline lookup yields CDR1 SGHKS and CDR2 YYEKEE (reference sequence). V was shortened by 0 bases and J by 2 bases, with 16 bases between the two germline ends. The CDR3 nucleotides are TGTGCCAGCAGCTTGGAGGGGGCGGGGGGTTCCACAGATACGCAGTATTTT. It translates to CASSLEGAGGSTDTQYF.

Ten or more counts support this clonotype. V usage is TRBV28 and J usage is TRBJ1-6, with TRBD1 matching 10 bases. This CDR3 has 15 amino acids. After removal of 6 bases from V and 5 bases from J, the junction contained 4 bases not matched to a gene. The germline CDR1 and CDR2 sequences are MDHEN and SYDVKM. The CDR3 here is CASSTGTGDNSPLHF. CDR3 DNA: TGTGCCAGCAGCACCGGGACAGGGGATAATTCACCCCTCCACTTT.

The chain couples TRBV20-1 to TRBJ2-3, with 9 bases lining up with TRBD2. Trimming at V came to 5 bases and at J to 4 bases, leaving 1 base not matched to a gene. In germline, CDR1 is DFQATT, CDR2 SNEGSKA (reference sequence). The CDR3 has 12 amino acids. This CDR3 reads CSAGLASDTQYF. The CDR3 nucleotides read TGCAGTGCTGGACTAGCGTCAGATACGCAGTATTTT.

The chain has TRBV18 and TRBJ2-7; 10 positions match TRBD2. CDR3 size: 18 residues. V lost 4 bases, J lost 3 bases, and 15 bases stayed unmatched. Germline loops: CDR1 KGHSH, CDR2 LQKENI. The CDR3 DNA is TGTGCCAGCTCACAGTCGCCCGGGCTAGCGGGGGCCGGCTACGAGCAGTACTTC. Protein: CASSQSPGLAGAGYEQYF.

This clonotype was counted ten times or more. The V and J genes are TRBV2 and TRBJ1-5; TRBD1 matches at 9 bases. CDR3 size: 18 residues. J was trimmed by 0 bases and V by 6 bases; bases with no gene match: 12. The germline gives CDR1 SNHLY, CDR2 FYNNEI. CDR3 nucleotide sequence: TGTGCCAGCAGGAGCCCGGGACAGGGTAGATATAGCAATCAGCCCCAGCATTTT. Translating gives CASRSPGQGRYSNQPQHF. The variable domain in full, with the rest retrieved from reference TRBV2 and TRBJ1-5, is EPEVTQTPSHQVTQMGQEVILRCVPISNHLYFYWYRQILGQKVEFLVSFYNNEISEKSEIFDDQFSVERPDGSNFTLKIRSTKLEDSAMYFCASRSPGQGRYSNQPQHFGDGTRLSIL.

This clonotype was observed many times. The genes are TRBV13 and TRBJ1-3; D not resolved. CDR1 and CDR2 (germline): PRHDT, FYEKMQ (reference sequence). V was pared by 5 bases and J by 1 base, with 18 bases between. This CDR3 has 17 amino acids. The CDR3 coding sequence is TGTGCCAGCAGCCCGTCTGGGTTCCGGAGTTCTGGAAACACCATATATTTT. It encodes CASSPSGFRSSGNTIYF.

This clonotype turned up a few times. The chain recombines TRBV15 with TRBJ1-2, with 7 nucleotides matching TRBD1. CDR1 is LNHNV and CDR2 is YYDKDF in the germline V gene (reference sequence). This CDR3 contains 15 residues. V shed 1 base, J shed 5 bases, and the junction held 7 bases outside the gene matches. CDR3 sequence: CATSRARDSGYGYTF. Here the CDR3 DNA reads TGTGCCACCAGCAGAGCCCGGGACAGCGGGTATGGCTACACCTTC.

The chain combines TRBV11-2 with TRBJ2-1; D might be TRBD2 (5 bases). Germline V gene data show CDR1 as SGHAT and CDR2 as FQNNGV. The CDR3 covers 17 residues. Between the trimmed V and J ends, which lost 6 bases and 0 bases, there was a span of 18 bases. This chain's CDR3 is CASRPSGKLSSYNEQFF. The DNA of the CDR3 is TGTGCCAGCAGACCATCGGGGAAACTCAGCTCCTACAATGAGCAGTTCTTC.

This clonotype was found many times. This chain links TRBV4-2 with TRBJ2-5; D ambiguous. V was shortened by 0 bases and J by 2 bases, with 13 bases between the two germline ends. The CDR3 runs 16 residues. Germline CDR1 LGHNA, CDR2 YNFKEQ. The CDR3 loop reads CASSQELGREQETQYF. The CDR3 nucleotides read TGTGCCAGCAGCCAAGAACTTGGACGAGAACAAGAGACCCAGTACTTC.

The sample holds many counts of this clonotype. The CDR3 loop is CSARPWKGTEAFF. The CDR3 coding sequence is TGCAGTGCTAGGCCCTGGAAGGGCACTGAAGCTTTCTTT. The chain links TRBV20-1 to TRBJ1-1; D unclear. V was trimmed by 3 bases and J by 4 bases, leaving 12 bases between them. This CDR3 has 13 residues. In germline, CDR1 is DFQATT, CDR2 SNEGSKA (reference sequence).

In this sample, this clonotype turned up a few times. This chain links TRBV20-1 with TRBJ1-1; D is possibly TRBD1 (5 bases). The germline V gene has CDR1 DFQATT and CDR2 SNEGSKA (reference sequence). This CDR3 comprises 12 residues. The V end was cut by 4 bases, the J end by 1 base, with 7 bases between. The CDR3 sequence: CSAIDRNTEAFF. In DNA form, the CDR3 reads TGCAGTGCTATAGACAGGAACACTGAAGCTTTCTTT.

V is TRBV5-1 and J is TRBJ1-1; D perhaps matches TRBD1 (6 bases). This CDR3 contains 15 residues. The V end was cut by 1 base, the J end by 3 bases, with 13 bases between. Looked up from germline, CDR1 is SGHRS and CDR2 is YFSETQ. CDR3 in DNA: TGCGCCAGCAGCTTGTGGCAGGGGTCGGACACTGAAGCTTTCTTT. This sequence encodes CASSLWQGSDTEAFF.

The CDR3 loop reads CASSQSKRLGYEQYF. CDR3 coding DNA: TGTGCCAGCAGTCAGAGCAAACGATTGGGTTACGAGCAGTACTTC. This chain uses TRBV27 with TRBJ2-7, with D unclear. The ends were cut back, 5 bases at V and 4 bases at J, with 18 bases in the middle. From germline, CDR1 is MNHEY and CDR2 SMNVEV (reference sequence). This CDR3 has 15 amino acids.

This clonotype came up a few times. The V call is TRBV6-1, the J call TRBJ1-1; 10 bases agree with TRBD1. This CDR3 has 14 amino acids. Germline lookup yields CDR1 MNHNS and CDR2 SASEGT. V gave up 2 bases and J gave up 7 bases; unmatched junction bases: 4. The CDR3 bases are TGTGCCAGCAGTGAACTCGGACAGGGGGTTGAAGCTTTCTTT. This codes for CASSELGQGVEAFF.

In this sample, this clonotype turned up a few times. V and J are TRBV12-3 or TRBV12-4 and TRBJ1-1, with D hard to call. This CDR3 is built from 12 residues. The germline V and J ends were trimmed by 7 bases and 6 bases, with 12 bases remaining between them. CDR3 loop: CASTEDSPEAFF. CDR3 bases: TGTGCCAGCACCGAAGATAGCCCTGAAGCTTTCTTT.

CDR3 amino acids: CASSKGETQYF. DNA for the CDR3: TGCGCCAGCAGCAAGGGGGAGACCCAGTACTTC. The chain combines TRBV4-1 with TRBJ2-5; D is perhaps TRBD1 (5 bases). Germline lookup yields CDR1 MGHRA and CDR2 YSYEKL. The CDR3 extends over 11 amino acids. The V and J ends lost 5 bases and 5 bases respectively, with 6 bases between them.

This clonotype came up many times. Here the CDR3 reads CASSPEPTGNNEQFF. As DNA, the CDR3 is TGTGCCAGCAGTCCAGAGCCGACTGGGAACAATGAGCAGTTCTTC. V is TRBV12-3 or TRBV12-4 and J is TRBJ2-1; no reliable D call. The CDR3 length is 15 residues. Between the trimmed V and J ends, which lost 5 bases and 5 bases, there was a span of 16 bases.

The V and J genes are TRBV9 and TRBJ2-1, with 7 bases lining up with TRBD2. With V trimmed by 3 bases and J by 4 bases, 10 bases remained unmatched. The CDR3 is 16 residues long. Germline V gives CDR1 SGDLS, CDR2 YYNGEE. The CDR3 region has the DNA TGTGCCAGCAGCGCCTCGGGAGGCGGAATGTACAATGAGCAGTTCTTC. This codes for CASSASGGGMYNEQFF.